The next 18 T cell receptor beta chains were all read from a single sample in a study of post-analysis software for immune sequencing data. Study-wide findings and caveats: There were five or six TRBV segments more frequent in patients than controls, and TRBV5-6, TRBV5-1 and TRBV20-1 were among them.

Unique molecular identifiers were present in the TCR beta cDNA libraries. TCRdb reprocessed the PCR reads via MiXCR and lists one record per CDR3 protein. The data show hundreds of thousands of distinct CDR3 sequences, about 40% seen once. These receptors' antigens are unknown. The sequenced material came from blood. The source is a girl aged 2-10 years with multiple sclerosis.

The chain carries TRBV9 and TRBJ2-3; 8 bases are shared with TRBD1. CDR1 SGDLS and CDR2 YYNGEE come from the germline V gene. The CDR3 length is 14 residues. V lost 3 bases, J lost 6 bases, and 6 bases stayed unmatched. The DNA for the CDR3 is TGTGCCAGCAGCGCGCCAGGGGGCCCCGATACGCAGTATTTT. Its translation is CASSAPGGPDTQYF.

This clonotype was detected only a few times. This rearrangement joins TRBV5-1 to TRBJ2-1; the D is unclear. V was shortened by 4 bases and J by 10 bases, with 15 bases between the two germline ends. The CDR3 runs 13 residues. Germline V gene sequence: CDR1 SGHRS, CDR2 YFSETQ. The chain's CDR3 is CASSIEPLLEQFF. The CDR3 DNA sequence: TGCGCCAGCAGCATTGAACCCCTTTTAGAGCAGTTCTTC.

This chain's CDR3 is CASSPGSAVDGYTF. CDR3 bases: TGTGCCAGCTCACCTGGGTCAGCAGTCGATGGCTACACCTTC. The chain combines TRBV18 with TRBJ1-2; D not resolved. The ends were cut back, 3 bases at V and 6 bases at J, with 14 bases in the middle. Looked up from germline, CDR1 is KGHSH and CDR2 is LQKENI. The CDR3 is made up of 14 amino acids. The whole variable domain, filled in from reference TRBV18 and TRBJ1-2, reads NAGVMQNPRHLVRRRGQEARLRCSPMKGHSHVYWYRQLPEEGLKFMVYLQKENIIDESGMPKERFSAEFPKEGPSILRIQQVVRGDSAAYFCASSPGSAVDGYTFGSGTRLTVV.

This clonotype was detected many times. The V call is TRBV9, the J call TRBJ1-2; a weak D match, TRBD1 (5 bases). Germline CDR1 reads SGDLS; CDR2 reads YYNGEE. V lost 0 bases, J lost 0 bases, and 6 bases lay in between. CDR3 length: 14 amino acids. As DNA, the CDR3 is TGTGCCAGCAGCGTAGGGGGCACTAACTATGGCTACACCTTC. As protein: CASSVGGTNYGYTF.

The rearrangement uses TRBV12-3 or TRBV12-4 and TRBJ2-5; 7 bases line up with TRBD1. The CDR3 runs to 14 residues. With V trimmed by 6 bases and J by 4 bases, 8 bases remained unmatched. The CDR3 spells CASSPRRQGETQYF. The CDR3 region has the DNA TGTGCCAGCAGCCCGAGGAGACAGGGAGAGACCCAGTACTTC.

The rearrangement uses TRBV18 and TRBJ2-1; 8 positions agree with TRBD2. V lost 3 bases to trimming and J lost 5 bases; unmatched junction nucleotides: 6. The CDR3 covers 15 residues. Germline V gene sequence: CDR1 KGHSH, CDR2 LQKENI. In nucleotides, the CDR3 is TGTGCCAGCTCACCGAGCGGGGGACCTAACAATGAGCAGTTCTTC. It codes for CASSPSGGPNNEQFF.

The rearrangement joins TRBV7-9 to TRBJ1-2; D unclear. The germline V gene encodes CDR1 SEHNR and CDR2 FQNEAQ (reference sequence). The CDR3 runs 16 residues. Trimming removed 1 base from V and 2 bases from J, with 14 bases in between. This CDR3 reads CASSLDDLGGNYGYTF. DNA for the CDR3: TGTGCCAGCAGCTTAGACGATCTGGGAGGAAACTATGGCTACACCTTC.

V usage is TRBV5-1 and J usage is TRBJ1-2; the match to TRBD1 covers 9 bases. Germline V CDR1 and CDR2: SGHRS, YFSETQ. Trimming took 4 bases from V and 4 from J; bases not matched to a gene: 11. The CDR3 length is 16 residues. The DNA for the CDR3 is TGCGCCAGCAGCCATCGGACAGGGGAAAATTCCTATGGCTACACCTTC. As protein: CASSHRTGENSYGYTF.

The chain has TRBV5-8 and TRBJ2-3, with 10 bases fitting TRBD2. From germline, CDR1 is SGHTS and CDR2 YDEGEE. The V gene end was trimmed by 4 bases and the J gene end by 4 bases; junction bases not matched to a gene: 6. The CDR3 totals 15 residues. In nucleotides, the CDR3 is TGTGCCAGCAGCCCTGGGACTAGCGAGGCAGATACGCAGTATTTT. As protein: CASSPGTSEADTQYF.

In its sample, this clonotype was seen a few times. The chain couples TRBV6-5 to TRBJ1-2; the D is unclear. Germline V gene lookup returns CDR1 MNHEY and CDR2 SVGAGI. V lost 6 bases to trimming and J lost 2 bases, with 10 bases between them. CDR3 size: 13 residues. The CDR3 nucleotides are TGTGCCAGCAGATCCGACGGGAACTATGGCTACACCTTC. Translating gives CASRSDGNYGYTF.

This clonotype is deemed medium-sized. The genes are TRBV20-1 and TRBJ2-5; 9 bases are shared with TRBD2. Germline V gene sequence: CDR1 DFQATT, CDR2 SNEGSKA (reference sequence). V trimming: 7 bases; J trimming: 4 bases; junction bases outside the gene matches: 7. This CDR3 comprises 13 residues. The CDR3 bases are TGCAGTGTGGTTAGCGGGAGAGGAGAGACCCAGTACTTC. Its translation: CSVVSGRGETQYF.

The J gene is TRBJ1-1, the V gene TRBV2; 11 bases match TRBD1. V lost 11 bases to trimming and J lost 6 bases; unmatched junction nucleotides: 17. This CDR3 has 16 residues. Per germline, CDR1 SNHLY and CDR2 FYNNEI. CDR3 bases: TGTGCCGCCCCGGGGGGGGACAGGGGGGTACTCGCTGAAGCTTTCTTT. This gives the protein CAAPGGDRGVLAEAFF.

This clonotype was counted only a few times. The CDR3 DNA is TGTGCCAGCAGTTTTGAGACAGGGAGGGAGCAGTACTTC. It yields the protein CASSFETGREQYF. J is TRBJ2-7 and V is TRBV12-3 or TRBV12-4; TRBD1 might be the D (7 bases). Trimming cost V 3 bases and J 7 bases, with 13 bases left between them. CDR3 length: 13 amino acids.

This chain uses TRBV12-3 or TRBV12-4 with TRBJ1-2, with 9 bases matching TRBD1. With 4 bases clipped from V and 6 bases from J, the junction kept 3 bases outside the gene matches. This CDR3 spans 13 amino acids. The CDR3 here is CASSSGTGNGYTF. The CDR3 DNA sequence: TGTGCCAGCAGTTCCGGGACAGGGAATGGCTACACCTTC.

This clonotype was observed a handful of times. The chain recombines TRBV7-8 with TRBJ2-1, with 11 positions matching TRBD2. Per the germline V gene, CDR1 is SGHVS and CDR2 is FQNEAQ. The J segment lost 12 bases and the V segment lost 1 base, leaving 14 bases of the junction unmatched. The CDR3 length is 17 residues. DNA of the CDR3: TGTGCCAGCAGCTTAGAGGTAGCGGGAGGGTCGACGATGGGGCAGTTCTTC. Its translation is CASSLEVAGGSTMGQFF.

V is TRBV11-2 and J is TRBJ2-7; possible D gene TRBD1, 5 bases. V was trimmed by 0 bases and J by 3 bases, leaving 15 bases between them. The CDR3 is 16 amino acids. Germline V lookup: CDR1 SGHAT, CDR2 FQNNGV. CDR3 amino acids: CASSLEWTMIGYEQYF. The CDR3 bases are TGTGCCAGCAGCTTAGAATGGACAATGATCGGCTACGAGCAGTACTTC.

The chain has TRBV6-5 and TRBJ2-2, with a tentative D call TRBD2 (6 bases). CDR3 length: 16 amino acids. V was cut by 6 bases and J by 2 bases, with 16 bases left in between. Germline lookup yields CDR1 MNHEY and CDR2 SVGAGI. This CDR3 is CASSFRGGVNTGELFF. CDR3 DNA: TGTGCCAGCAGCTTTAGGGGCGGGGTAAACACCGGGGAGCTGTTTTTT.

The rearrangement joins TRBV6-5 to TRBJ2-1; 11 nucleotides align to TRBD2. Trimming cost V 2 bases and J 13 bases; bases outside gene matches: 4. Germline V CDR1 and CDR2: MNHEY, SVGAGI. CDR3 length: 13 residues. CDR3 protein: CASSYGSGGAQFF. The CDR3 coding sequence is TGTGCCAGCAGTTACGGTAGCGGGGGGGCCCAGTTCTTC.